A selection of T cell receptor beta chains follows, all from one sample in a study of regulatory T cells in long-lasting Graves disease. Using its own MiXCR run on the multiplex PCR reads, TCRdb lists one record per CDR3 protein. The repertoire includes some 370,000 distinct CDR3 sequences, about 23% of them detected once, and under 35% sits in the top ten. Sequenced here: peripheral blood mononuclear cells (PBMCs), sampled when the disease was refractory, from a patient treated with antithyroid drugs. The receptors stem from a woman aged 40 to 50 with Graves disease. CDR3s include the opening cysteine and the closing phenylalanine or tryptophan. Fields, in order: CDR3 protein, CDR3 DNA, D gene, V gene, J gene, clone size. A D gene is named only where the DNA matches it firmly. Clone size is given for some rows only: seen once, a few or many times, or a class if the clone is expanded.

CDR3 protein: CATSESGTSGSDEQFF
CDR3 DNA: TGTGCCACCAGTGAGTCCGGGACTAGCGGGAGTGATGAGCAGTTCTTC
D gene: TRBD2
V gene: TRBV24-1
J gene: TRBJ2-1
clone size: many

CDR3 protein: CAISARGFATNEKLFF
CDR3 DNA: TGTGCCATCAGTGCCCGGGGGTTTGCAACTAATGAAAAACTGTTTTTT
D gene: .
V gene: TRBV10-3
J gene: TRBJ1-4
clone size: .

CDR3 protein: CASSYSSYGPLGEKLFF
CDR3 DNA: TGTGCCAGCAGTTACTCCTCCTACGGACCCTTGGGGGAAAAACTGTTTTTT
D gene: .
V gene: TRBV28
J gene: TRBJ1-4
clone size: many

CDR3 protein: CAWSLGELGETQYF
CDR3 DNA: TGTGCCTGGAGCCTAGGGGAACTTGGAGAGACCCAGTACTTC
D gene: .
V gene: TRBV30
J gene: TRBJ2-5
clone size: .

CDR3 protein: CASSFLGTGEPQHF
CDR3 DNA: TGCGCCAGCAGCTTTCTGGGGACAGGGGAGCCCCAGCATTTT
D gene: TRBD1
V gene: TRBV5-1
J gene: TRBJ1-5
clone size: .

CDR3 protein: CSAPTGDIGTEAFF
CDR3 DNA: TGCAGCGCCCCGACAGGGGATATTGGCACTGAAGCTTTCTTT
D gene: TRBD1
V gene: TRBV29-1
J gene: TRBJ1-1
clone size: .

CDR3 protein: CASSWARGPAYEQYF
CDR3 DNA: TGTGCCAGCAGTTGGGCCCGGGGGCCAGCCTACGAGCAGTACTTC
D gene: .
V gene: TRBV28
J gene: TRBJ2-7
clone size: .

CDR3 protein: CATRTGGLTPGNTIYF
CDR3 DNA: TGTGCCACGAGGACAGGGGGATTGACGCCCGGAAACACCATATATTTT
D gene: TRBD1
V gene: TRBV19
J gene: TRBJ1-3
clone size: few

CDR3 protein: CASRTSGLAKNIQYF
CDR3 DNA: TGTGCCAGCAGGACTAGCGGTCTAGCCAAAAACATTCAGTACTTC
D gene: TRBD2
V gene: TRBV2
J gene: TRBJ2-4
clone size: many

CDR3 protein: CAWSVQQNQPQHF
CDR3 DNA: TGTGCCTGGAGTGTACAGCAGAATCAGCCCCAGCATTTT
D gene: .
V gene: TRBV30
J gene: TRBJ1-5
clone size: few

CDR3 protein: CASSRPVGRFPGWETQYF
CDR3 DNA: TGTGCCAGCAGCCGCCCTGTTGGCCGGTTCCCAGGATGGGAGACCCAGTACTTC
D gene: .
V gene: TRBV2
J gene: TRBJ2-5
clone size: .

CDR3 protein: CASSLTGSRGNEQFF
CDR3 DNA: TGTGCCAGCAGCCTAACAGGGTCCCGGGGCAATGAGCAGTTCTTC
D gene: .
V gene: TRBV7-2
J gene: TRBJ2-1
clone size: once

CDR3 protein: CSARDWREADYEQYF
CDR3 DNA: TGCAGTGCTAGAGACTGGCGGGAGGCGGATTACGAGCAGTACTTC
D gene: TRBD2
V gene: TRBV20-1
J gene: TRBJ2-7
clone size: many

CDR3 protein: CASSFGGTVMNTEAFF
CDR3 DNA: TGCGCCAGCAGCTTTGGGGGGACGGTGATGAACACTGAAGCTTTCTTT
D gene: .
V gene: TRBV5-1
J gene: TRBJ1-1
clone size: few

CDR3 protein: CASSLVSGGLAGNEQYF
CDR3 DNA: TGTGCCAGCAGTTTGGTATCGGGGGGACTAGCGGGAAACGAGCAGTACTTC
D gene: TRBD2
V gene: TRBV28
J gene: TRBJ2-7
clone size: many